The T cell receptor (beta chain) described here comes from a study of identical twins. In the case of this clonotype: Its antigen is still unknown.

Whole-study findings and limits: An excess of low generation probability was shown by twin-shared out-of-frame alpha sequences. The more abundant beta clonotypes in cord blood had fewer insertions, and memory repertoires did not show this.

Donors were all healthy Caucasians. TCRdb reprocessed the 5' RACE reads via MiXCR and lists one record per CDR3 protein. This sample yields 450,000 or so distinct CDR3 sequences, of which approximately 14% are seen a single time; approximately 0.98% belongs to the top ten. These records were also assigned to another study, of yellow fever vaccine responses in identical twins.

This sequence originates from a woman between 18 and 29 years old in good health. What was sequenced was CD4+ T cells sorted from blood.

This chain's CDR3 is CSAWDRGRGNTEAFF. The DNA of the CDR3 is TGCAGTGCTTGGGACAGGGGACGCGGGAACACTGAAGCTTTCTTT. The chain employs TRBV20-1 and TRBJ1-1; TRBD1 agrees at 10 bases. CDR3 length equals 15 residues. Trimming took 5 bases from V and 1 from J; bases not matched to a gene: 7. CDR1 and CDR2 from the germline V gene are DFQATT and SNEGSKA (reference sequence).